This T cell receptor (beta chain) is from a study of CD8 T cells in ankylosing spondylitis. Broader study findings: Made up of about eight highly homologous variants, a TCR beta motif appeared characteristic of ankylosing spondylitis blood.

A quantitative 5'-RACE method, one with molecular barcodes, was used to make TCR beta libraries. Each CDR3 protein gets one entry after TCRdb re-called the 5' RACE reads with MiXCR. The sample gives approximately 340,000 distinct CDR3 sequences, roughly 14% of which show up once; approximately 1% is in the top ten. CDR3 length equals 14 residues. With 4 bases clipped from V and 7 bases from J, the junction kept 7 bases outside the gene matches. This clonotype was counted a few times. Its specificity is not known. Input material: blood, either unsorted or a sorted T cell fraction (not recorded which). The source of this sequence is a male donor with ankylosing spondylitis or in good health (not recorded which). The gene calls are TRBV12-3 or TRBV12-4 and TRBJ1-2, with TRBD1 matching 9 bases. CDR3 sequence reads: CASSSKQGASGYTF. In DNA form, the CDR3 reads TGTGCCAGCAGTTCGAAACAGGGGGCAAGTGGCTACACCTTC.